This T cell receptor beta chain was captured by sequencing in a study of OX40 agonist ivuxolimab in advanced cancers. Method: immunoSEQ multiplex PCR; TCRdb's copy keeps in-frame clones and lacks some. The data show tens of thousands of clones, roughly three quarters seen once. This CDR3 region has 17 residues. The V gene lost 0 bases and the J gene lost 0 bases, with 14 bases spanning the gap. Germline-derived CDR1 and CDR2 are SEHNR and FQNEAQ (reference sequence). The sample here was CD4+ or CD8+ T cells sorted from blood, taken in a trial of the OX40 agonist ivuxolimab. The gene calls are TRBV7-9 and TRBJ1-1; D is possibly TRBD1 (6 bases). The sequence came from an adult with an advanced solid tumor such as melanoma, head and neck, liver or kidney cancer. Written as DNA, the CDR3 is TGTGCCAGCAGCTTAGCTCGGCAGGGGATCATGAACACTGAAGCTTTCTTT. Its protein is CASSLARQGIMNTEAFF.